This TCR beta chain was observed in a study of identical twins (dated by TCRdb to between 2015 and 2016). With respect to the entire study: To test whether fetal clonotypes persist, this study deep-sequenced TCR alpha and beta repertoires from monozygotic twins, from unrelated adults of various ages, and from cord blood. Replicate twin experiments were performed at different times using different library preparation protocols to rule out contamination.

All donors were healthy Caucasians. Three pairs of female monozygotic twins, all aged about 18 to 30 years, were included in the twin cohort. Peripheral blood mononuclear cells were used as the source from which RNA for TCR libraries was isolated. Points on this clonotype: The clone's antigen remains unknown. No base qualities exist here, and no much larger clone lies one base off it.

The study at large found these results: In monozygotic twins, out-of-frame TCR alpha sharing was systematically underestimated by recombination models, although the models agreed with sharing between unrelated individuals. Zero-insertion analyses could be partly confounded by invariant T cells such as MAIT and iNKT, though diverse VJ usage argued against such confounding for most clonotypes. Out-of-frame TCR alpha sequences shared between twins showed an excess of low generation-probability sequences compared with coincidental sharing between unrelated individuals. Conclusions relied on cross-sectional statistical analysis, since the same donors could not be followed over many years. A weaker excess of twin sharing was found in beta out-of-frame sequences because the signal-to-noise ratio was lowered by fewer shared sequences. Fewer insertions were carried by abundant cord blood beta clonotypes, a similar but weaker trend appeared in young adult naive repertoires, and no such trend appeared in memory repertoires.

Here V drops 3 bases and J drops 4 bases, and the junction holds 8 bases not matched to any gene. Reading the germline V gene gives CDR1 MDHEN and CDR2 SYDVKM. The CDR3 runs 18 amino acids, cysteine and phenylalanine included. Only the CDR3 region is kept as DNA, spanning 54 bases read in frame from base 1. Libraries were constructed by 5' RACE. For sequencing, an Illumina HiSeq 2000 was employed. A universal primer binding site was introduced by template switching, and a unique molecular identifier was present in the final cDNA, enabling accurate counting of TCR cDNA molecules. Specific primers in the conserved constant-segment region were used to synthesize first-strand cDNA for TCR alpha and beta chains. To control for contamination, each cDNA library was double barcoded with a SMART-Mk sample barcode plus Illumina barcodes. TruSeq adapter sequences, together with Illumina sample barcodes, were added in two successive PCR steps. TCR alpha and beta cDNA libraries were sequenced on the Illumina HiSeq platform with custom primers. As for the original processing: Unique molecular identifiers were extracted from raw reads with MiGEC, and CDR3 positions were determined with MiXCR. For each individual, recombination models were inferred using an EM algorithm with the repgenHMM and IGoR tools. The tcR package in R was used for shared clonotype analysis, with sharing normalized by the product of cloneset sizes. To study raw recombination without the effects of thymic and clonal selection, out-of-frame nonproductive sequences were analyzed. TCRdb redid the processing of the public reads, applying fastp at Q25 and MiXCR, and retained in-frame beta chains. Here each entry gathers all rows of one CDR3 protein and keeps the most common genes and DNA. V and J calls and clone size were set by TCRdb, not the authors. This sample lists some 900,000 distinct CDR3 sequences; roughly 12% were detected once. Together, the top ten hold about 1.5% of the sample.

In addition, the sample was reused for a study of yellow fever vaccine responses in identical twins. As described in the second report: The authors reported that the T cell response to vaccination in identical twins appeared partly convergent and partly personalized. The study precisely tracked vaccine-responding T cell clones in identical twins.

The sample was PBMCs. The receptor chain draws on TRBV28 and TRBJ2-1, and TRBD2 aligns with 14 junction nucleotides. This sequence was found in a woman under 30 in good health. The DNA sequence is TGTGCCAGCAGTTTGGGACTAGCGGGAGTTGTCAGGTACAATGAGCAGTTCTTC. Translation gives CASSLGLAGVVRYNEQFF.